These 5 T cell receptor beta chains were sequenced from one sample in a study of cytomegalovirus exposure and HLA in healthy donors. Vbeta (60) and Jbeta (13) primers were used in the PCR. Some clones are missing from TCRdb's copy, which holds only in-frame ones; the method was immunoSEQ multiplex PCR. The repertoire holds 200,000 or so clones, with 82% as singletons. Material for sequencing was PBMCs. The receptors were sampled from a woman aged 40-49 years in good health and CMV-seronegative.

The V and J genes are TRBV21-1 and TRBJ1-4; TRBD1, the table's D call, was not compared with the DNA. TRBV21-1 is a documented pseudogene. The CDR3 extends over 16 amino acids. This CDR3 is CASSNVQDATNEKLFF. CDR3 DNA: TGTGCCAGCAGCAATGTGCAGGATGCAACTAATGAAAAACTGTTTTTT.

This chain uses TRBV19 with TRBJ1-4; no clear D gene. CDR3 length: 15 residues. Germline V gives CDR1 LNHDA, CDR2 SQIVND (reference sequence). Trimming took 1 base from V and 0 from J, leaving 6 bases between them. This CDR3 reads CASSIGGATNEKLFF. The CDR3 region has the DNA TGTGCCAGTAGTATAGGCGGAGCAACTAATGAAAAACTGTTTTTT.

This chain joins TRBV28 and TRBJ1-5, with D perhaps TRBD1 (5 bases). Trimming shortened V by 10 bases and J by 3 bases, and 13 bases separated the two germline ends. The CDR3 totals 13 residues. Germline V CDR1 and CDR2: MDHEN, SYDVKM. The CDR3 spells CATKRQSNQPQHF. The CDR3 nucleotides are TGTGCCACCAAAAGACAGTCCAATCAGCCCCAGCATTTT.

The count of this clone is one. This chain joins TRBV13 and TRBJ2-5, with D possibly TRBD2 on 5 matching bases. The CDR3 totals 15 residues. CDR1 PRHDT and CDR2 FYEKMQ come from the germline V gene (reference sequence). The V gene lost 5 bases and the J gene lost 7 bases, with 20 bases spanning the gap. The CDR3 DNA follows: TGTGCCAGCAGCCATGACTCCGCGGGCAAGGGGACCCAGTACTTC. Residues: CASSHDSAGKGTQYF.

The V and J genes are TRBV5-4 and TRBJ2-1, with 9 positions matching TRBD2. This CDR3 region has 14 residues. With V trimmed by 7 bases and J by 9 bases, 11 bases remained unmatched. CDR1 is SGHNT, CDR2 YYREEE, per germline (reference sequence). Written as DNA, the CDR3 is TGTGCCAGCGCGGAGCGGGAGGATCACCCTGAGCAGTTCTTC. The encoded protein is CASAEREDHPEQFF.